Described below is a single T cell receptor (beta chain) sequence and its context. Here immunoSEQ multiplex PCR was the method, and the copy in TCRdb shows in-frame clones only, minus some. The sample yields about 21,000 clones, roughly 30% seen once. Germline V lookup: CDR1 SQVTM, CDR2 ANQGSEA. This CDR3 has 12 residues. Trimming stripped 5 bases from V and 3 bases from J, with 11 bases between. The record originates from a study of sequential checkpoint blockade in melanoma. Study information: Both treatment sequences were followed by maintenance nivolumab. TCRbeta immunosequencing was performed on DNA from 90 to 100 pretreatment melanoma tumor samples. Over 20 patients had matched tumor biopsies before treatment and at week 13 after nivolumab or ipilimumab alone.

Treatment specified: randomized to nivolumab then ipilimumab (arm A) or the reverse (arm B). No patient had prior DNA-damaging chemotherapy. The clonotype originates from a human donor with melanoma. The chain uses TRBV29-1 and TRBJ2-7; TRBD1 or TRBD2 may be the D gene (6 bases each). The starting material was tumor tissue (inferred from file names), obtained from a patient given nivolumab and ipilimumab in sequence. CDR3 sequence: CSVRGALYEQYF. The CDR3 DNA follows: TGCAGCGTTAGGGGGGCTCTCTACGAGCAGTACTTC.